This T cell receptor beta chain stems from a study of OX40 agonist ivuxolimab in advanced cancers. Study summary: Across the patients, intravenous ivuxolimab was delivered every 2 weeks at 0.01 to 10 mg/kg.

Only one count was recorded for this clone. CDR3 length equals 14 residues. Germline V lookup: CDR1 MNHEY, CDR2 SVGAGI. V lost 6 bases, J lost 0 bases, and 2 bases stayed unmatched. TCRdb's copy holds only in-frame clones and misses some; the assay was immunoSEQ multiplex PCR. In the table there are about 67,000 clones, roughly 92% of which are singletons. The chain uses TRBV6-5 and TRBJ1-3; 7 bases match TRBD1. The clonotype comes from an adult with an advanced solid tumor such as melanoma, head and neck, liver or kidney cancer. The sample here was CD4+ or CD8+ T cells sorted from blood, taken in a trial of the OX40 agonist ivuxolimab. The CDR3 protein is CASRDRSSGNTIYF. In DNA form, the CDR3 reads TGTGCCAGCAGGGACAGGAGCTCTGGAAACACCATATATTTT.